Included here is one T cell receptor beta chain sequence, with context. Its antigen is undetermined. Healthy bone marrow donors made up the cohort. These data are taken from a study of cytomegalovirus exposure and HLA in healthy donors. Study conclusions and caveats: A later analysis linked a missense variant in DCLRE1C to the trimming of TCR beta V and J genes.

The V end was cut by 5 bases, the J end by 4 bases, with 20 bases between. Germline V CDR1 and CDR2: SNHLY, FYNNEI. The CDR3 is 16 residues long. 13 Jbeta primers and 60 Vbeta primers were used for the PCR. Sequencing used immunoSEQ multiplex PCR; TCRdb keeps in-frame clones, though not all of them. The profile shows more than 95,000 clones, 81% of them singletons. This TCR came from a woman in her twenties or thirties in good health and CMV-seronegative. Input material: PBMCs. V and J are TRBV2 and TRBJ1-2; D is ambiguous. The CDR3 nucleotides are TGTGCCAGCAGTTTCCGAAAGTTCTCCCGGGTCTATGGCTACACCTTC. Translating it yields CASSFRKFSRVYGYTF.